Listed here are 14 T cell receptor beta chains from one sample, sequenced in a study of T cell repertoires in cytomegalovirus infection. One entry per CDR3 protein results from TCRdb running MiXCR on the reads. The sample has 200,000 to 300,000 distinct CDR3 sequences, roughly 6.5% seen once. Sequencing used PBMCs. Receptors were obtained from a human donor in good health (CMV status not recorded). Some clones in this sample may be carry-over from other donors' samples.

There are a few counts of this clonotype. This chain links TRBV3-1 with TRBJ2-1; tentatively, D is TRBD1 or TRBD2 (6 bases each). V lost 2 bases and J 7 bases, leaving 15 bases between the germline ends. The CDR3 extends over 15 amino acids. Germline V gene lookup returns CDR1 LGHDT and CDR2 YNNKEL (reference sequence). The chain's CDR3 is CASSQLAGGGNEQFF. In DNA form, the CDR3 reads TGTGCCAGCAGCCAACTGGCCGGGGGCGGAAATGAGCAGTTCTTC.

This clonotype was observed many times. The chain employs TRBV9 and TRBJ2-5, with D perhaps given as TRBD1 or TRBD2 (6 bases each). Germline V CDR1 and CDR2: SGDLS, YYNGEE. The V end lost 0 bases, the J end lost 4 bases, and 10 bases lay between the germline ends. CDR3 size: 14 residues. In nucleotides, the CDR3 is TGTGCCAGCAGCGTAGTTGGAGGGGGAGAGACCCAGTACTTC. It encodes CASSVVGGGETQYF.

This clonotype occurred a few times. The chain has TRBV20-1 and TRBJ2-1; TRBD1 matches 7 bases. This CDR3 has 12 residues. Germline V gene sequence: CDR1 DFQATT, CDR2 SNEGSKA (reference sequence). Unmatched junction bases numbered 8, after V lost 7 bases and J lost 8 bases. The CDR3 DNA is TGCAGTGTCGGGACAGATGGGGATGAGCAGTTCTTC. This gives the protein CSVGTDGDEQFF.

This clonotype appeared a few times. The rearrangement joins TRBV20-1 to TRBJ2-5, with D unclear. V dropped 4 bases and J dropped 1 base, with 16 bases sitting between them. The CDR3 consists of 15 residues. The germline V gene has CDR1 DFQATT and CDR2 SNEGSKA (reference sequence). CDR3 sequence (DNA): TGCAGTGCTATATCAATGACATCTTTCCAAGAGACCCAGTACTTC. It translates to CSAISMTSFQETQYF.

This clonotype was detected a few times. In DNA form, the CDR3 reads TGCAGTGCTATTCTAGCGGGGCCGGGGGCCCAGTACTTC. Protein product: CSAILAGPGAQYF. The J gene is TRBJ2-5, the V gene TRBV20-1; 9 bases are a match to TRBD2. Germline CDR1 DFQATT, CDR2 SNEGSKA (reference sequence). The CDR3 covers 13 residues. Trimming took 4 bases from V and 9 from J; bases not matched to a gene: 9.

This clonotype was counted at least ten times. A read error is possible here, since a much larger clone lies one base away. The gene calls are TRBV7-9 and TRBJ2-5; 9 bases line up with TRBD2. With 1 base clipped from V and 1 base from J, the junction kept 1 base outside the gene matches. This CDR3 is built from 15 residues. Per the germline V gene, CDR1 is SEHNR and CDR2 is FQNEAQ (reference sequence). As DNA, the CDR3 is TGTGCCAGCAGCTTAGTGCGGGGGGGCCAAGAGACCCAGTACTTC. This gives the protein CASSLVRGGQETQYF.

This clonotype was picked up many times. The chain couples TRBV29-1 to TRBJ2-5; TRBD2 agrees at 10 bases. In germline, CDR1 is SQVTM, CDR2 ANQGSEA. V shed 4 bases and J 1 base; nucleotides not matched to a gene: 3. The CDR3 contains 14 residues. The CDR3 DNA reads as TGCAGCGTTGGTAGCGGGGGGTTCCAAGAGACCCAGTACTTC. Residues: CSVGSGGFQETQYF.

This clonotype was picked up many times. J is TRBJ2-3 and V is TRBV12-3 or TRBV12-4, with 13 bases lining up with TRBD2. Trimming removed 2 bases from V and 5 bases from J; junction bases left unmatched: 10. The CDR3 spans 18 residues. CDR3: CASSLPLGLAGAQDTQYF. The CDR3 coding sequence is TGTGCCAGCAGTTTACCGCTAGGACTAGCGGGGGCCCAAGATACGCAGTATTTT.

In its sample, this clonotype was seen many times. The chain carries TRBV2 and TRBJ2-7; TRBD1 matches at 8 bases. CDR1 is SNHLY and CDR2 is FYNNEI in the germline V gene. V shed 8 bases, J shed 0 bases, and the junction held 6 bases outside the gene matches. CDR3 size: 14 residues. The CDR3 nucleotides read TGTGCCAGCTCGGGACAGGCGAGCTCCTACGAGCAGTACTTC. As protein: CASSGQASSYEQYF.

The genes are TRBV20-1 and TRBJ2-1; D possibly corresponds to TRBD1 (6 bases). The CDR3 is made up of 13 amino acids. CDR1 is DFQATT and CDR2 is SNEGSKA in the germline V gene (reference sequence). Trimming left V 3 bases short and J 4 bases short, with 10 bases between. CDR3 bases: TGCAGTGCTAGCGAAAGGGGGTACAATGAGCAGTTCTTC. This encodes CSASERGYNEQFF.

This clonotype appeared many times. This CDR3 is CASSLFPSGGPSYF. The CDR3 DNA sequence: TGTGCCAGCAGCTTATTTCCTAGCGGGGGGCCCTCGTACTTC. The V call is TRBV7-2, the J call TRBJ2-5; TRBD2 matches 11 bases. The CDR3 has 14 amino acids. Germline V CDR1 and CDR2: SGHTA, FQGNSA. With 2 bases clipped from V and 13 bases from J, the junction kept 9 bases outside the gene matches.

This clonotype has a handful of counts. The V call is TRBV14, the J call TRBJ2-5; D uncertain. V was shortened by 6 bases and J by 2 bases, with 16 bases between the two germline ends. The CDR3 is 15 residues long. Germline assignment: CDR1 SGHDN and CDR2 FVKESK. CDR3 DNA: TGTGCCAGCAGTCCGCTACTGATCAGACAAGAGACCCAGTACTTC. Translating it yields CASSPLLIRQETQYF.

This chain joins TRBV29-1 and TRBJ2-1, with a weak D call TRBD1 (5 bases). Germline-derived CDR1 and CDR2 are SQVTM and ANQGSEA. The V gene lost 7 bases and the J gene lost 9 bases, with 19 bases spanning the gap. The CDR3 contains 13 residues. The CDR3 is CSAHLIRQSEQFF. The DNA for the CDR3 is TGCAGCGCTCACCTTATTCGACAGTCTGAGCAGTTCTTC.

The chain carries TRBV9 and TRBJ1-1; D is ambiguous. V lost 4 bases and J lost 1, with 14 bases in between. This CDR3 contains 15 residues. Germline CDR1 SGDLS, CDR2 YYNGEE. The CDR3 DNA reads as TGTGCCAGCAGCCCCATGGGTAGTGCGAACACTGAAGCTTTCTTT. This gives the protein CASSPMGSANTEAFF.